The clone carrying this TCR beta chain was found a few times. The antigen remains undetermined. Then a second PCR, running about 6 to 11 cycles, was carried out with a sample-barcoded 5' primer and a J-beta primer mix. MiXCR was run by TCRdb on the 5' RACE reads, yielding one entry per CDR3 protein. This sample has 1.4 million to 1.5 million distinct CDR3 sequences; 42% occur once, and the top ten carry 7% to 9%. Per the germline V gene, CDR1 is PRHDT and CDR2 is FYEKMQ (reference sequence). V lost 6 bases, J lost 10 bases, and 17 bases lay in between. CDR3 length: 13 amino acids. The data belong to a study of blood T cells in healthy people across ages. General study results and limits: Roughly linearly, TCR beta diversity per million T cells fell as age increased. Researchers said unsorted PBMCs prevented a conclusive naive versus antigen-experienced comparison. Donors of long life had a larger count of naive CD4+ cells and greater diversity than aged donors. A strong correlation was found between TCR beta diversity and the percentage of naive T cells.

The clonotype was recovered from a woman aged 18-29 years in good health. The chain combines TRBV13 with TRBJ2-3; possible D gene TRBD1, 5 bases. The source material was blood. The CDR3 nucleotides read TGTGCCAGCAGGGGGCCCCGTGCCGATGCGCAGTATTTT. Its translation is CASRGPRADAQYF.